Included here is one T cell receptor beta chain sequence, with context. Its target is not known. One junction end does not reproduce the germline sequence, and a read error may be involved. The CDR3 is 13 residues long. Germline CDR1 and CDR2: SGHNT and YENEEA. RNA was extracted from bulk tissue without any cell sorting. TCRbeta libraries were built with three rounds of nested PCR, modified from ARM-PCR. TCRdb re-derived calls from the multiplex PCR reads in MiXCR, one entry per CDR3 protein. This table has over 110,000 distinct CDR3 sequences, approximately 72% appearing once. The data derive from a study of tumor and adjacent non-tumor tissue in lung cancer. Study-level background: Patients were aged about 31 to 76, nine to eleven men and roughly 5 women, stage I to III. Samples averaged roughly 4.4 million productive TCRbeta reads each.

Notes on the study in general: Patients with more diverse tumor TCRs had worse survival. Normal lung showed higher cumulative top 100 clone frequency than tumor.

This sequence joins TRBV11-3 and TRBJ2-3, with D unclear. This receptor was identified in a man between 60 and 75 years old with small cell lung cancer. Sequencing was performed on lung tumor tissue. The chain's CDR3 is CASSFFHTDTQYF. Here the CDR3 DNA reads TGTGCCAGTAGCTTTTTCCACACAGATACGCAGTATTTT.